The 31 T cell receptor beta chains given below trace back to one sample, sequenced in a study of regulatory T cells in long-lasting Graves disease. The authors built TCR beta libraries using iRepertoire HTBI primers and Arm-PCR of CDR3 regions. TCRdb re-called the multiplex PCR reads through MiXCR, storing one row per CDR3 protein. This table has fewer than 600,000 distinct CDR3 sequences, about 22% appearing once. As for time point: persistent/refractory GD, antithyroid drugs over 5 years with positive TRAb. PBMC RNA was the source of the TCR library. Specimen: peripheral blood mononuclear cells (PBMCs), collected when the disease was refractory, from a patient treated with antithyroid drugs. These receptors all come from a female donor with Graves disease.

This clonotype was detected many times. The genes are TRBV20-1 and TRBJ2-5; 10 nucleotides agree with TRBD2. The V and J ends lost 4 bases and 1 base, in that order; junction bases with no gene match: 3. This CDR3 region has 14 residues. Germline values: CDR1 DFQATT, CDR2 SNEGSKA (reference sequence). CDR3 in amino acids: CSAISSGGQETQYF. DNA for the CDR3: TGCAGTGCTATCTCTAGCGGGGGCCAAGAGACCCAGTACTTC.

This clonotype occurred once. The genes are TRBV28 and TRBJ2-1; the D call may be TRBD1 or TRBD2 (6 bases each). The V gene's germline CDR1 is MDHEN and CDR2 SYDVKM. Trimming removed 3 bases from V and 0 bases from J, with 18 bases in between. The CDR3 sequence is 18 residues long. Here the CDR3 DNA reads TGTGCCAGCAGTTTTGGGACTGTAGGGGGGAGCTCCTACAATGAGCAGTTCTTC. Residues: CASSFGTVGGSSYNEQFF. The full variable domain, its missing parts supplied by reference TRBV28 and TRBJ2-1, is DVKVTQSSRYLVKRTGEKVFLECVQDMDHENMFWYRQDPGLGLRLIYFSYDVKMKEKGDIPEGYSVSREKKERFSLILESASTNQTSMYLCASSFGTVGGSSYNEQFFGPGTRLTVL.

This chain uses TRBV20-1 with TRBJ2-1; 8 positions match TRBD2. The CDR3 covers 14 residues. Looked up from germline, CDR1 is DFQATT and CDR2 is SNEGSKA (reference sequence). Germline trimming cut 7 bases from V and 0 bases from J; bases unmatched to any gene: 5. For the CDR3, the DNA is TGCAGTGGCTCACTAGCGGCCTCCTACAATGAGCAGTTCTTC. Protein product: CSGSLAASYNEQFF.

This sequence joins TRBV18 and TRBJ2-1, with a weak D call TRBD2 (6 bases). The ends were cut back, 0 bases at V and 3 bases at J, with 12 bases in the middle. The CDR3 runs 16 residues. The V gene's germline CDR1 is KGHSH and CDR2 LQKENI. CDR3 amino acids: CASSPPLPGDYNEQFF. CDR3 DNA sequence: TGTGCCAGCTCACCACCCCTCCCGGGAGACTACAATGAGCAGTTCTTC.

This clonotype was recorded a few times. This chain joins TRBV9 and TRBJ2-7; D might be TRBD1 (5 bases). Germline values: CDR1 SGDLS, CDR2 YYNGEE. Trimming removed 1 base at V and 3 bases at J, with 11 bases between. The CDR3 has 14 residues. CDR3 residues: CASSVSGSDYEQYF. CDR3 sequence (DNA): TGTGCCAGCAGCGTATCAGGGTCCGACTACGAGCAGTACTTC.

This clonotype showed up many times. The chain carries TRBV11-2 and TRBJ2-7; 9 bases agree with TRBD2. The CDR3 extends over 16 amino acids. Per the germline V gene, CDR1 is SGHAT and CDR2 is FQNNGV. With 6 bases clipped from V and 0 bases from J, the junction kept 9 bases outside the gene matches. Here the CDR3 reads CASRSLAGKSSYEQYF. CDR3 nucleotides: TGTGCCAGCAGATCTCTAGCGGGAAAAAGCTCCTACGAGCAGTACTTC.

The rearrangement links TRBV11-2 to TRBJ1-1; possible D gene TRBD1, 6 bases. The CDR3 has 14 amino acids. Between the trimmed V and J ends, which lost 5 bases and 2 bases, there was a span of 12 bases. Germline CDR1 reads SGHAT; CDR2 reads FQNNGV. CDR3 region: CASSPHRVNTEAFF. The CDR3, as DNA: TGTGCCAGCAGCCCCCACAGGGTTAACACTGAAGCTTTCTTT.

The chain links TRBV20-1 to TRBJ1-2; D remains ambiguous. Germline lookup yields CDR1 DFQATT and CDR2 SNEGSKA (reference sequence). Deletions cut 1 base from V and 4 bases from J, with 10 bases between. CDR3 length: 13 amino acids. The CDR3 DNA is TGCAGTGCTAGAGGTCCAGCTTCCTATGGCTACACCTTC. Its translation: CSARGPASYGYTF.

To note about this clonotype: A much more abundant neighbour one base away suggests this may be a read error. The chain uses TRBV28 and TRBJ2-1, with a weak D call TRBD2 (6 bases). The CDR3 totals 15 residues. Trimming removed 2 bases at V and 10 bases at J, with 18 bases between. Germline CDR1 MDHEN, CDR2 SYDVKM. DNA for the CDR3: TGTGCCAGCAGTTTAGGGGCGGGACCCCCCTACGAGCAGTTCTTC. Its protein product is CASSLGAGPPYEQFF.

The V and J genes are TRBV7-2 and TRBJ1-4, with a weak D call TRBD1 (6 bases). Germline V CDR1 and CDR2: SGHTA, FQGNSA. V lost 6 bases and J 4 bases, leaving 15 bases between the germline ends. This CDR3 has 15 amino acids. In DNA, the CDR3 is TGTGCCAGCAGATTGGGTGGGGGCGGTAATGAAAAACTGTTTTTT. Its protein is CASRLGGGGNEKLFF. Full variable domain (rest looked up from reference TRBV7-2 and TRBJ1-4): GAGVSQSPSNKVTEKGKDVELRCDPISGHTALYWYRQSLGQGLEFLIYFQGNSAPDKSGLPSDRFSAERTGGSVSTLTIQRTQQEDSAVYLCASRLGGGGNEKLFFGSGTQLSVL.

Remarks on this clonotype: At one boundary the junction diverges from the germline segment, which might be a read error. The chain joins TRBV7-2 to TRBJ2-5; perhaps TRBD1 as D (6 bases). The end of the DNA aligns better with TRBJ2-1, so the J call may be wrong. Germline CDR1 SGHTA, CDR2 FQGNSA. The length of the CDR3 is 16 residues. This CDR3 is CASSLEGVGGPNEQFF. In DNA, the CDR3 is TGTGCCAGCAGTTTAGAGGGGGTTGGGGGCCCCAATGAGCAGTTCTTC.

This sequence joins TRBV30 and TRBJ2-4, with unresolved D. Germline CDR1 and CDR2: GTSNPN and SVGIG (reference sequence). The length of the CDR3 is 14 residues. V was cut by 4 bases and J by 0 bases, with 10 bases left in between. DNA for the CDR3: TGTGCCTGGAATTTTCGACTAGCCAAAAACATTCAGTACTTC. Amino acids: CAWNFRLAKNIQYF.

Worth noting for this clonotype: A much more abundant neighbour one base away suggests this may be a read error. This rearrangement joins TRBV28 to TRBJ1-1; no definite D call. Germline CDR1 is MDHEN and CDR2 is SYDVKM. This CDR3 has 13 amino acids. As DNA, the CDR3 is TGTGCCATCCAGGAGAGAATGAACACTGAATCTTTCTTT. Amino acids: CAIQERMNTESFF.

This clonotype showed up just a few times. The CDR3 sequence: CASSVRYNSPLHF. CDR3 DNA sequence: TGTGCCAGCAGTGTACGGTATAATTCACCCCTCCACTTT. The rearrangement uses TRBV25-1 and TRBJ1-6; D gene unclear. Between the trimmed V and J ends, which lost 4 bases and 4 bases, there was a span of 5 bases. The CDR3 runs to 13 residues. Germline V CDR1 and CDR2: MGHDK, SYGVNS.

This clonotype was recorded many times. The chain combines TRBV20-1 with TRBJ1-2; D might be TRBD1 (6 bases). Trimming removed 4 bases from V and 4 bases from J, with 10 bases in between. The CDR3 contains 12 residues. The germline CDR1 and CDR2 sequences are DFQATT and SNEGSKA (reference sequence). The CDR3 coding sequence is TGCAGTGCTACATTACAGGGCTATGGCTACACCTTC. Protein product: CSATLQGYGYTF.

The J gene is TRBJ2-2, the V gene TRBV6-1; TRBD2 aligns across 10 bases. CDR1 and CDR2 from the germline V gene are MNHNS and SASEGT. Unmatched junction bases numbered 8, after V lost 6 bases and J lost 10 bases. There are 14 residues in the CDR3. The CDR3 is CASRGTSDSQELFF. The CDR3 DNA sequence: TGTGCCAGCAGGGGGACTAGCGACTCCCAGGAGCTGTTTTTT.

This clonotype occurred a few times. This chain connects TRBV19 to TRBJ1-5; the D is unclear. The V gene lost 7 bases and the J gene lost 3 bases, with 13 bases spanning the gap. From germline, CDR1 is LNHDA and CDR2 SQIVND (reference sequence). The CDR3 length is 14 residues. CDR3 residues: CASTPTLYNQPQHF. The CDR3, as DNA: TGTGCCAGTACCCCGACACTATACAATCAGCCCCAGCATTTT. Using reference TRBV19 and TRBJ1-5 for the parts outside the CDR3, the full variable domain is DGGITQSPKYLFRKEGQNVTLSCEQNLNHDAMYWYRQDPGQGLRLIYYSQIVNDFQKGDIAEGYSVSREKKESFPLTVTSAQKNPTAFYLCASTPTLYNQPQHFGDGTRLSIL.

The chain carries TRBV14 and TRBJ1-4; possibly TRBD1 for D (5 bases). The length of the CDR3 is 15 residues. The ends were cut back, 3 bases at V and 5 bases at J, with 13 bases in the middle. Germline V gives CDR1 SGHDN, CDR2 FVKESK. In DNA form, the CDR3 reads TGTGCCAGCAGCCATAGGGGAGGCCTCAATGAAAAACTGTTTTTT. The encoded protein is CASSHRGGLNEKLFF.

This clonotype occurred a few times. The rearrangement links TRBV30 to TRBJ1-1, with no clear D. V lost 3 bases, J lost 1 base, and 9 bases lay in between. Germline loops: CDR1 GTSNPN, CDR2 SVGIG (reference sequence). This CDR3 is 13 amino acids long. Here the CDR3 DNA reads TGTGCCTGGAGCGGGGAGGAGAACACTGAAGCTTTCTTT. Translating gives CAWSGEENTEAFF.

In this sample, this clonotype turned up a few times. The chain joins TRBV7-2 to TRBJ2-7, with no clear D. The CDR3 has 14 amino acids. Germline assignment: CDR1 SGHTA and CDR2 FQGNSA. V lost 5 bases, J lost 4 bases, and 15 bases lay in between. The CDR3 loop is CASSADQLGYEQYF. The CDR3 coding sequence is TGTGCCAGCAGCGCCGACCAACTGGGGTACGAGCAGTACTTC.

The chain combines TRBV12-3 or TRBV12-4 with TRBJ1-2, with 7 bases fitting TRBD1. The CDR3 has 13 amino acids. J gave up 6 bases and V 9 bases, and 10 bases lay outside the gene matches. CDR3 amino acids: CASSGQHIDGYTF. DNA of the CDR3: TGTGCCAGTTCGGGACAGCATATTGATGGCTACACCTTC.

The chain has TRBV19 and TRBJ1-2, with D uncertain. Germline V lookup: CDR1 LNHDA, CDR2 SQIVND (reference sequence). This CDR3 region has 12 residues. The V end was cut by 5 bases, the J end by 3 bases, with 7 bases between. CDR3 protein: CASSDGYYGYTF. CDR3 nucleotides: TGTGCCAGTAGTGACGGATACTATGGCTACACCTTC.

The V gene is TRBV7-9, the J gene TRBJ2-3; D is undetermined. V lost 6 bases, J lost 3 bases, and 25 bases lay in between. The V gene's germline CDR1 is SEHNR and CDR2 FQNEAQ (reference sequence). The CDR3 extends over 18 amino acids. The DNA for the CDR3 is TGTGCCAGCAGGCCGTACATACCGCGAGGAATAGAGACAGATACGCAGTATTTT. This codes for CASRPYIPRGIETDTQYF.

V is TRBV7-9 and J is TRBJ2-5; a possible D gene is TRBD2 (6 bases). Trimming left V 4 bases short and J 3 bases short, with 9 bases between. This CDR3 is built from 13 residues. The germline gives CDR1 SEHNR, CDR2 FQNEAQ (reference sequence). The CDR3 nucleotides are TGTGCCAGCAGCTCGGGGGTGGAAGAGACCCAGTACTTC. Amino acids: CASSSGVEETQYF.

This clonotype occurred many times. CDR3 sequence: CAWRDRTNSPLHF. The CDR3 DNA follows: TGTGCCTGGAGGGACAGGACAAATTCACCCCTCCACTTT. The rearrangement joins TRBV30 to TRBJ1-6, with 7 bases matching TRBD1. Trimming cost V 3 bases and J 7 bases; bases outside gene matches: 3. The germline gives CDR1 GTSNPN, CDR2 SVGIG (reference sequence). This CDR3 has 13 residues.

The rearrangement joins TRBV7-2 to TRBJ1-1; a possible D gene is TRBD1 (5 bases). This CDR3 region has 15 residues. V shed 6 bases and J shed 0 bases, with 14 bases lying between them. Germline values: CDR1 SGHTA, CDR2 FQGNSA. In DNA, the CDR3 is TGTGCCAGCAGACGGGACCCAATCCTGAACACTGAAGCTTTCTTT. Amino acid sequence: CASRRDPILNTEAFF.

The genes are TRBV6-5 and TRBJ2-2; no definite D call. CDR3 length: 14 amino acids. Germline V CDR1 and CDR2: MNHEY, SVGAGI. Trimming took off 2 bases at V and 5 bases at J, with 9 bases between the two ends. The CDR3 sequence is CASSYRTVTGELFF. The CDR3 nucleotides read TGTGCCAGCAGTTACCGGACGGTGACCGGGGAGCTGTTTTTT.

This clonotype showed up many times. The V and J genes are TRBV28 and TRBJ2-6; D remains unclear. Trimming removed 5 bases from V and 0 bases from J, with 17 bases in between. Per germline, CDR1 MDHEN and CDR2 SYDVKM. This CDR3 is 18 amino acids long. CDR3 residues: CASSSPWLGSSGANVLTF. The CDR3 DNA is TGTGCCAGCAGTAGTCCCTGGTTGGGCAGCTCTGGGGCCAACGTCCTGACTTTC. Using reference TRBV28 and TRBJ2-6 for the parts outside the CDR3, the full variable domain is DVKVTQSSRYLVKRTGEKVFLECVQDMDHENMFWYRQDPGLGLRLIYFSYDVKMKEKGDIPEGYSVSREKKERFSLILESASTNQTSMYLCASSSPWLGSSGANVLTFGAGSRLTVL.

In nucleotides, the CDR3 is TGTGCCAGCAGTTACACGCCCAACATTCAGTACTTC. Its protein product is CASSYTPNIQYF. This chain uses TRBV6-2 or TRBV6-3 with TRBJ2-4; D gene unclear. Trimming pared 2 bases from V and 7 bases from J, leaving 6 bases between. CDR1 MNHEY and CDR2 SVGEGT come from the germline V gene. The CDR3 is 12 residues long.

Many counts were recorded for this clonotype. The J gene is TRBJ1-4, the V gene TRBV6-5, with D uncertain. The V gene's germline CDR1 is MNHEY and CDR2 SVGAGI. The CDR3 extends over 11 amino acids. The V end lost 3 bases, the J end lost 7 bases, and 3 bases lay between the germline ends. The CDR3 DNA follows: TGTGCCAGCAGTTATGGTGAAAAACTGTTTTTT. It codes for CASSYGEKLFF.

This clonotype has more than one count but fewer than ten. The chain has TRBV30 and TRBJ1-1; D uncertain. The CDR3 runs to 13 residues. V was shortened by 0 bases and J by 0 bases, with 5 bases between the two germline ends. Germline CDR1 and CDR2: GTSNPN and SVGIG (reference sequence). DNA of the CDR3: TGTGCCTGGAGTGTAGCCCTGAACACTGAAGCTTTCTTT. Residues: CAWSVALNTEAFF.